The sequence of this T cell receptor (beta chain) was determined in a study of technical replicates of blood from a handful of donors. Assay: immunoSEQ multiplex PCR; the TCRdb copy retains only in-frame clones and omits some. The profile shows about 72,000 clones, roughly 95% of them singletons. Germline V gives CDR1 LGHNT, CDR2 FRNRAP. This CDR3 is 20 amino acids long. The ends lost 2 bases at V and 2 bases at J; junction bases unmatched: 18. Sequencing input: T cells isolated from PBMCs. J is TRBJ1-2 and V is TRBV12-5; TRBD1 aligns across 9 bases. This receptor was obtained from a human donor in good health. The CDR3 DNA reads as TGTGCTAGTGGTTTGCCTCGCACAGGGGGCGCCATTTTAGTCAACTATGGCTACACCTTC. Protein product: CASGLPRTGGAILVNYGYTF.